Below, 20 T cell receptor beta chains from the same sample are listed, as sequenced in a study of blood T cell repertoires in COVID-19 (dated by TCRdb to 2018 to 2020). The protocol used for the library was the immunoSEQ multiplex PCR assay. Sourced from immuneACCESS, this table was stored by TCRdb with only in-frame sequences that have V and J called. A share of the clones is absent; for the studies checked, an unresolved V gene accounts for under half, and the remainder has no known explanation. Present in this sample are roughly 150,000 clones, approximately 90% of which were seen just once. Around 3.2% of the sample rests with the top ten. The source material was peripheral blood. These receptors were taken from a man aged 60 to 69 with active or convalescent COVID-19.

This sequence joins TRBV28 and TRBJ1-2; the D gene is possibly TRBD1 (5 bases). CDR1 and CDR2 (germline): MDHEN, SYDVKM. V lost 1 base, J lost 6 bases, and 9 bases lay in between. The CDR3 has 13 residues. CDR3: CASSLSKGHGYTF. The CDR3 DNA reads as TGTGCCAGCAGTTTATCAAAGGGGCATGGCTACACCTTC.

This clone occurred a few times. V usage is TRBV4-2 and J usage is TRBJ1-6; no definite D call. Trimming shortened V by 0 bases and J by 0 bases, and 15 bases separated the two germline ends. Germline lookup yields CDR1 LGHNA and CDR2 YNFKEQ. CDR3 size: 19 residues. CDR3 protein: CASSQDGWSGSSYNSPLHF. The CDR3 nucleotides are TGTGCCAGCAGCCAAGATGGTTGGTCGGGAAGCTCCTATAATTCACCCCTCCACTTT.

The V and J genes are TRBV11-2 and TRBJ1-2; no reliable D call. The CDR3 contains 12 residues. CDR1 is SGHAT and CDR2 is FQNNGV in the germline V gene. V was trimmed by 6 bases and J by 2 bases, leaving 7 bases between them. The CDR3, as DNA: TGTGCCAGCAGTCGGGAGAACTATGGCTACACCTTC. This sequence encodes CASSRENYGYTF.

The chain's CDR3 is CASTTGVTGELFF. The CDR3 DNA follows: TGTGCCAGCACGACCGGGGTGACCGGGGAGCTGTTTTTT. The chain recombines TRBV5-4 with TRBJ2-2; perhaps TRBD2 as D (5 bases). The CDR3 runs to 13 residues. Trimming removed 6 bases from V and 5 bases from J, with 11 bases in between. CDR1 and CDR2 from the germline V gene are SGHNT and YYREEE (reference sequence).

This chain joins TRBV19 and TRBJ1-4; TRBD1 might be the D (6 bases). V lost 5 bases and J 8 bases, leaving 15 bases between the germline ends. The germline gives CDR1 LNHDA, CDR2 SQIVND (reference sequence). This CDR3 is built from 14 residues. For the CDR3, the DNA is TGTGCCAGTAGTCCTCAGGGGATGAGAGAAAAACTGTTTTTT. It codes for CASSPQGMREKLFF.

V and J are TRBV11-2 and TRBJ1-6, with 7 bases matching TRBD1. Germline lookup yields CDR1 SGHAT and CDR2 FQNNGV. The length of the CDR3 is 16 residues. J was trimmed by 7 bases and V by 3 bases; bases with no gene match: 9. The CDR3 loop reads CASSFSSGTANSPLHF. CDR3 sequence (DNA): TGTGCCAGCAGCTTCTCATCCGGGACAGCAAATTCACCCCTCCACTTT.

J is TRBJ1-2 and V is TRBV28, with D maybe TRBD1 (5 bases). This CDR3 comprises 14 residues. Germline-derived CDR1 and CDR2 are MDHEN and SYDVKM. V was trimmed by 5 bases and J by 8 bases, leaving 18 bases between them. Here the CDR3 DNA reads TGTGCCAGCAGTAACTTGGAGGGGCGAGGCGGCTACACCTTC. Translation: CASSNLEGRGGYTF.

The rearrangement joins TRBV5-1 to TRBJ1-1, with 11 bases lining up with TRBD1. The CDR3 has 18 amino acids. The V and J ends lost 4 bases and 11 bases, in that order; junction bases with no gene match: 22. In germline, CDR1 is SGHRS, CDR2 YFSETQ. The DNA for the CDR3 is TGCGCCAGCAGCATTGCCTCGGGACAGGGGGAGAGGGGCCCTGGGGCTTTCTTT. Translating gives CASSIASGQGERGPGAFF.

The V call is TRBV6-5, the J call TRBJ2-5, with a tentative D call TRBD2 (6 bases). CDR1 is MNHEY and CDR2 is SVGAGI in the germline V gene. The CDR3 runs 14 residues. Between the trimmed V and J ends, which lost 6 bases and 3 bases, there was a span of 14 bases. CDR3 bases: TGTGCCAGCAGCCGGGGGACTGGAGAAGAGACCCAGTACTTC. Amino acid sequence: CASSRGTGEETQYF.

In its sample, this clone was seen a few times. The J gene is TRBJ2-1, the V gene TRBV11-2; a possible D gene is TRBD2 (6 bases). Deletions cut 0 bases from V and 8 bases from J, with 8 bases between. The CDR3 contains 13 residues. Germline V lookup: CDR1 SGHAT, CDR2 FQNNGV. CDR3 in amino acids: CASSLDREDEQFF. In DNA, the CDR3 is TGTGCCAGCAGCTTAGATAGGGAGGATGAGCAGTTCTTC.

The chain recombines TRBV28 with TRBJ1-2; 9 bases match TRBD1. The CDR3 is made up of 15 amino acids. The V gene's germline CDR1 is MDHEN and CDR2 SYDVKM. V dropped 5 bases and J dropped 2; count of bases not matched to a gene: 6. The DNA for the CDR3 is TGTGCCAGCAGTACAACAGGGGGCGGCAACTATGGCTACACCTTC. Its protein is CASSTTGGGNYGYTF.

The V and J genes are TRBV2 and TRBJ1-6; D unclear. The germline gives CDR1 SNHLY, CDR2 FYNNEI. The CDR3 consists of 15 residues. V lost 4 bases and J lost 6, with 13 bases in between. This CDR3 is CASSGDPGINSPLHF. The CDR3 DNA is TGTGCCAGCAGTGGCGATCCCGGGATTAATTCACCCCTCCACTTT.

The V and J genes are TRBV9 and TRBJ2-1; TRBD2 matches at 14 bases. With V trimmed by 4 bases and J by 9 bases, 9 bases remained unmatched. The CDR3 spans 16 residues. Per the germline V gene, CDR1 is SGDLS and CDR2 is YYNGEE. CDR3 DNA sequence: TGTGCCAGCAGCCCGGGACTAGCGGGAGTGATCAGTGAGCAGTTCTTC. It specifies CASSPGLAGVISEQFF.

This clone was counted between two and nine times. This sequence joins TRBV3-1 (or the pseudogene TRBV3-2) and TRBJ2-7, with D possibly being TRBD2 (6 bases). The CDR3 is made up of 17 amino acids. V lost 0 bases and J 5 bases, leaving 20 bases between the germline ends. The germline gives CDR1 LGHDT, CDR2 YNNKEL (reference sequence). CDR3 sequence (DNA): TGTGCCAGCAGCCAAGATAGGCGGGGACGCCCTCAGGACGAGCAGTACTTC. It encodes CASSQDRRGRPQDEQYF.

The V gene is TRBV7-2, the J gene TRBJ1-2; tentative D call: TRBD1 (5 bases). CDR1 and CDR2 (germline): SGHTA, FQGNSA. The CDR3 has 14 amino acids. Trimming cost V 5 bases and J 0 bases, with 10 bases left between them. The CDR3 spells CASSLGGSNYGYTF. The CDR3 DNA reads TGTGCCAGCAGCCTCGGGGGGTCTAACTATGGCTACACCTTC.

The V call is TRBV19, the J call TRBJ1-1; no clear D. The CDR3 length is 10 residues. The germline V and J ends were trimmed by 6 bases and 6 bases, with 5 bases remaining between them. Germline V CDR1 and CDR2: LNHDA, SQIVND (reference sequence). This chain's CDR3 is CASSGAEAFF. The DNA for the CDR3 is TGTGCCAGTAGCGGTGCTGAAGCTTTCTTT.

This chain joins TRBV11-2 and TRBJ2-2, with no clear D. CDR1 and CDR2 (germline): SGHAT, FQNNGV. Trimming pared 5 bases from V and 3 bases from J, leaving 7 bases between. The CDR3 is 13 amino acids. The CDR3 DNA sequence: TGTGCCAGCAGCCCCCCGTACACCGGGGAGCTGTTTTTT. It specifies CASSPPYTGELFF.

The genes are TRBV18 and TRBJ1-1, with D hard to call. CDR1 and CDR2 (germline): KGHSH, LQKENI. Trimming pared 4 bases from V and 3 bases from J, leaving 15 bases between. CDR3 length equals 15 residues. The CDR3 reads CASSLNSSPDTEAFF. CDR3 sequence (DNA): TGTGCCAGCTCACTAAACAGTTCCCCGGACACTGAAGCTTTCTTT.

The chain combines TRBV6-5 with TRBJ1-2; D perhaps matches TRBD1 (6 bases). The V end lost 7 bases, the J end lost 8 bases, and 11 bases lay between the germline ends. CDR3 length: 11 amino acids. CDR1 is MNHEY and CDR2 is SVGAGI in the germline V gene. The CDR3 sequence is CASTGQRGYTF. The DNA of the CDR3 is TGTGCCAGCACTGGACAGAGGGGCTACACCTTC.

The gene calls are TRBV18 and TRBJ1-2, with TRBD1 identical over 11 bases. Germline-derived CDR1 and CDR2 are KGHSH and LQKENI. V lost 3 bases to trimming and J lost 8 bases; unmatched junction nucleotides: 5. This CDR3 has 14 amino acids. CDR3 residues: CASSPRGQGEGYTF. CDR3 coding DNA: TGTGCCAGCTCACCCAGGGGACAGGGGGAAGGCTACACCTTC. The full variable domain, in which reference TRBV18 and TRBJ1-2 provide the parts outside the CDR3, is NAGVMQNPRHLVRRRGQEARLRCSPMKGHSHVYWYRQLPEEGLKFMVYLQKENIIDESGMPKERFSAEFPKEGPSILRIQQVVRGDSAAYFCASSPRGQGEGYTFGSGTRLTVV.